Presented here are 22 T cell receptor beta chains from one specimen sequenced in a study of T-cell reconstitution after alpha-beta-depleted transplantation in children (TCRdb year 2016). The library was generated by PCR. The data were produced on an Illumina HiSeq 2500. TCR library preparation used molecular barcoding, with unique molecular identifiers applied to normalize quantification of the TCRbeta repertoire. In-frame beta chains were kept once TCRdb had trimmed the public reads at Q25 with fastp and called clones with MiXCR. Every CDR3 protein is listed once, alongside the most common genes and DNA of its rows. This sample lists about 580,000 distinct CDR3 sequences; about 21% were detected once. 13% to 15% of the sample lies in the top ten. The treatment or condition label, read with the paper, signifies: allogeneic hematopoietic cell transplantation with graft depleted of TCRalphabeta T cells and CD19 B cells.

Sequenced here: PBMCs, mostly from graft donor cells, sampled 360 days after TCRalphabeta/CD19-depleted stem cell transplant. These receptor sequences come from a boy under three years old who had a stem cell transplant for acute myeloid leukemia, so the T cells may come from the graft donor.

This clonotype has at least ten counts. This chain links TRBV28 with TRBJ2-1, with a weak D call TRBD2 (5 bases). V lost 2 bases, J lost 4 bases, and 15 bases lay in between. CDR3 length equals 16 residues. Germline values: CDR1 MDHEN, CDR2 SYDVKM. CDR3 region: CASSLVGRGTYNEQFF. Here the CDR3 DNA reads TGTGCCAGCAGTTTAGTAGGTCGGGGAACTTACAATGAGCAGTTCTTC. Looking up the rest from reference TRBV28 and TRBJ2-1 gives the full variable domain: DVKVTQSSRYLVKRTGEKVFLECVQDMDHENMFWYRQDPGLGLRLIYFSYDVKMKEKGDIPEGYSVSREKKERFSLILESASTNQTSMYLCASSLVGRGTYNEQFFGPGTRLTVL.

This clonotype occurred a few times. The chain joins TRBV14 to TRBJ1-4; D remains ambiguous. The germline gives CDR1 SGHDN, CDR2 FVKESK. The V end was cut by 4 bases, the J end by 0 bases, with 9 bases between. The CDR3 is 15 amino acids. The CDR3 is CASSPLGATNEKLFF. The DNA for the CDR3 is TGTGCCAGCAGCCCACTCGGTGCAACTAATGAAAAACTGTTTTTT.

Comment on this clonotype: A much more abundant neighbour one base away suggests this may be a read error. The V call is TRBV12-3 or TRBV12-4, the J call TRBJ2-5, with 7 bases lining up with TRBD1. The CDR3 totals 14 residues. The V segment lost 5 bases and the J segment 0 bases; nucleotides outside the gene matches: 3. The CDR3 coding sequence is TGTGCCAGCAGTGACAGGGAGTACCAAGAGACCCAGTACTTC. Amino acid sequence: CASSDREYQETQYF.

The V gene is TRBV4-3, the J gene TRBJ2-7, with D hard to call. V gave up 0 bases and J gave up 0 bases, with 9 bases separating them. The germline CDR1 and CDR2 sequences are LGHNA and YSLEER. The CDR3 runs to 15 residues. The CDR3 is CASSQESISSYEQYF. CDR3 bases: TGCGCCAGCAGCCAAGAATCAATCAGCTCCTACGAGCAGTACTTC.

This clonotype showed up many times. The chain couples TRBV6-2 or TRBV6-3 to TRBJ2-1; D remains unclear. V was trimmed by 2 bases and J by 5 bases, leaving 7 bases between them. Germline V gives CDR1 MNHEY, CDR2 SVGEGT. This CDR3 contains 13 residues. In DNA, the CDR3 is TGTGCCAGCAGTTACGATGGAGACAATGAGCAGTTCTTC. The encoded protein is CASSYDGDNEQFF.

This clonotype was seen many times. The chain recombines TRBV29-1 with TRBJ2-5; D is undetermined. This CDR3 spans 13 amino acids. Between the trimmed V and J ends, which lost 6 bases and 1 base, there was a span of 12 bases. Looked up from germline, CDR1 is SQVTM and CDR2 is ANQGSEA. CDR3 protein: CSVQLVVQETQYF. CDR3 nucleotide sequence: TGCAGCGTCCAACTCGTAGTCCAAGAGACCCAGTACTTC.

At least ten counts were recorded for this clonotype. The rearrangement uses TRBV3-1 and TRBJ2-6; D not certain. This CDR3 spans 15 amino acids. The germline CDR1 and CDR2 sequences are LGHDT and YNNKEL (reference sequence). V was clipped by 0 bases and J by 1 base, with 4 bases between them. The CDR3 here is CASSQDLSGANVLTF. CDR3 sequence (DNA): TGTGCCAGCAGCCAAGATCTGTCTGGGGCCAACGTCCTGACTTTC.

This clonotype was counted only a few times. V gene TRBV12-3 or TRBV12-4 combines with J gene TRBJ1-1, with D possibly TRBD1 on 6 matching bases. This CDR3 comprises 12 residues. Trimming stripped 6 bases from V and 9 bases from J, with 14 bases between. The CDR3 nucleotides are TGTGCCAGCAGATGGGGGGGGCAAAAAGCTTTCTTT. This encodes CASRWGGQKAFF.

This clonotype has more than one count but fewer than ten. The rearrangement links TRBV15 to TRBJ1-5; a weak D match, TRBD1 (5 bases). The CDR3 runs to 12 residues. Germline lookup yields CDR1 LNHNV and CDR2 YYDKDF (reference sequence). V lost 9 bases and J 11 bases, leaving 17 bases between the germline ends. The CDR3 DNA sequence: TGTGCCACGAGGGACGGGGAGGCAGCCCAGCATTTT. Its protein product is CATRDGEAAQHF.

This clonotype was observed at least ten times. The chain carries TRBV6-5 and TRBJ1-2; D is ambiguous. The CDR3 is 14 amino acids. Germline V gene data show CDR1 as MNHEY and CDR2 as SVGAGI. The V and J ends lost 5 bases and 7 bases respectively, with 17 bases between them. The DNA of the CDR3 is TGTGCCAGCAGTCCCTCCCTTTGGGCGGGTGGCTACACCTTC. Translation: CASSPSLWAGGYTF.

This chain connects TRBV11-1 to TRBJ2-5; D remains ambiguous. Germline lookup yields CDR1 SGHAT and CDR2 FQDESV (reference sequence). V lost 4 bases and J 2 bases, leaving 11 bases between the germline ends. The CDR3 totals 14 residues. CDR3 coding DNA: TGTGCCAGCAGCTCGAACCAGCAGCAAGAGACCCAGTACTTC. This codes for CASSSNQQQETQYF.

The CDR3 loop is CASSLAGGQGRYGYTF. Written as DNA, the CDR3 is TGTGCCAGCAGTTTAGCTGGGGGACAGGGGAGGTATGGCTACACCTTC. The rearrangement links TRBV12-3 or TRBV12-4 to TRBJ1-2; 10 positions match TRBD1. This CDR3 is 16 amino acids long. V dropped 0 bases and J dropped 5; count of bases not matched to a gene: 6.

V usage is TRBV29-1 and J usage is TRBJ2-5, with D perhaps matching TRBD1 or TRBD2 (5 bases each). The germline V and J ends were trimmed by 7 bases and 5 bases, with 14 bases remaining between them. This CDR3 has 12 amino acids. Per the germline V gene, CDR1 is SQVTM and CDR2 is ANQGSEA. CDR3 sequence (DNA): TGCAGCGCCGGGGCAGGGAAGGAGACCCAGTACTTC. Amino acids: CSAGAGKETQYF. The full variable domain, completed using reference TRBV29-1 and TRBJ2-5, is SAVISQKPSRDICQRGTSLTIQCQVDSQVTMMFWYRQQPGQSLTLIATANQGSEATYESGFVIDKFPISRPNLTFSTLTVSNMSPEDSSIYLCSAGAGKETQYFGPGTRLLVL.

In this sample, this clonotype turned up a few times. The rearrangement uses TRBV10-3 and TRBJ2-3, with D possibly matching TRBD1 (7 bases). Trimming left V 3 bases short and J 0 bases short, with 13 bases between. CDR1 ENHRY and CDR2 SYGVKD come from the germline V gene. This CDR3 has 16 amino acids. Written as DNA, the CDR3 is TGTGCCATCAGTGATTGGAGGGGGCGGAGCACAGATACGCAGTATTTT. Its protein is CAISDWRGRSTDTQYF.

The V call is TRBV29-1, the J call TRBJ2-1; tentative D call: TRBD1 (5 bases). This CDR3 region has 10 residues. CDR1 and CDR2 (germline): SQVTM, ANQGSEA. Trimming removed 4 bases from V and 10 bases from J, with 8 bases in between. DNA for the CDR3: TGCAGCGTTGGGGGCAGGGAGCAGTTCTTC. Translated, it gives CSVGGREQFF.

This clonotype was detected only a few times. The V gene is TRBV12-3 or TRBV12-4, the J gene TRBJ2-5; 7 bases fit TRBD1. The J segment lost 5 bases and the V segment lost 5 bases, leaving 8 bases of the junction unmatched. The CDR3 sequence is 14 residues long. The CDR3 spells CASSAPGTAETQYF. CDR3 sequence (DNA): TGTGCCAGCAGTGCACCCGGGACAGCCGAGACCCAGTACTTC.

The chain links TRBV20-1 to TRBJ2-7, with D perhaps matching TRBD1 (6 bases). Trimming shortened V by 2 bases and J by 4 bases, and 18 bases separated the two germline ends. CDR3 size: 15 residues. CDR1 and CDR2 from the germline V gene are DFQATT and SNEGSKA (reference sequence). The chain's CDR3 is CSARIVRDTNYEQYF. CDR3 bases: TGCAGTGCTAGAATCGTACGGGACACCAATTACGAGCAGTACTTC.

This clonotype showed up just a few times. The chain has TRBV20-1 and TRBJ1-5, with D hard to call. CDR1 and CDR2 from the germline V gene are DFQATT and SNEGSKA (reference sequence). The length of the CDR3 is 14 residues. The ends were cut back, 3 bases at V and 4 bases at J, with 13 bases in the middle. CDR3 nucleotide sequence: TGCAGTGCTAGCTTTGCATCAGGTAATCAGCCCCAGCATTTT. This codes for CSASFASGNQPQHF.

This clonotype was counted between two and nine times. The CDR3 nucleotides read TGTGCCAGCAGTCCCGCCGCCGGAGCGGGGCCCTACAATGAGCAGTTCTTC. Its translation is CASSPAAGAGPYNEQFF. This sequence joins TRBV6-1 and TRBJ2-1, with 7 bases aligning to TRBD2. Unmatched junction bases numbered 12, after V lost 5 bases and J lost 2 bases. The CDR3 is 17 residues long. The germline CDR1 and CDR2 sequences are MNHNS and SASEGT.

The chain carries TRBV20-1 and TRBJ1-1, with D possibly TRBD1 on 5 matching bases. V dropped 6 bases and J dropped 2 bases, with 16 bases sitting between them. Germline V gene data show CDR1 as DFQATT and CDR2 as SNEGSKA (reference sequence). The CDR3 extends over 14 amino acids. DNA for the CDR3: TGCAGTGCCTTCCTAGGAGGGACTAACACTGAAGCTTTCTTT. Its protein is CSAFLGGTNTEAFF.

This clonotype has only a few counts. The CDR3 sequence: CSARVPRGGLIEQFF. The CDR3 DNA sequence: TGCAGTGCTAGAGTGCCGCGGGGGGGCCTAATAGAGCAGTTCTTC. This chain joins TRBV20-1 and TRBJ2-1; 9 nucleotides match TRBD2. Germline V gene data show CDR1 as DFQATT and CDR2 as SNEGSKA (reference sequence). The J segment lost 10 bases and the V segment lost 1 base, leaving 11 bases of the junction unmatched. The CDR3 consists of 15 residues.

This clonotype occurred many times. The genes are TRBV30 and TRBJ2-1, with TRBD2 matching over 11 bases. The CDR3 has 14 residues. Germline CDR1 reads GTSNPN; CDR2 reads SVGIG (reference sequence). The V gene end was trimmed by 5 bases and the J gene end by 4 bases; junction bases not matched to a gene: 4. The CDR3 coding sequence is TGTGCCTGGTCAACTAGCGGGGGATACAATGAGCAGTTCTTC. Its translation is CAWSTSGGYNEQFF.